The sequence of this TCR beta chain was determined in a study of identical twins. Overall study findings and caveats: Out-of-frame sharing of TCR alpha in monozygotic twins was underestimated by models.

Every donor was a healthy Caucasian. V lost 3 bases and J lost 0, with 12 bases in between. Germline-derived CDR1 and CDR2 are DFQATT and SNEGSKA (reference sequence). This CDR3 spans 15 amino acids. This clonotype appeared many times. Antigen specificity is unknown. TCRdb ran MiXCR on the 5' RACE reads and lists one entry per CDR3 protein. The sample includes 350,000 or so distinct CDR3 sequences, approximately 13% of them seen just once. This sample was also put to use in a study of yellow fever vaccine responses in identical twins.

The clonotype comes from a woman between 18 and 29 years old in good health. The sample comprised CD8+ T cells sorted from blood. V usage is TRBV20-1 and J usage is TRBJ2-1, with D unclear. This CDR3 is CSASEERSSYNEQFF. As DNA, the CDR3 is TGCAGTGCTAGTGAGGAAAGGAGCTCCTACAATGAGCAGTTCTTC.